These 13 T cell receptor beta chains were sequenced from one sample in a study of control samples from healthy donors and cancer patients. Assay: immunoSEQ multiplex PCR; the TCRdb copy retains only in-frame clones and omits some. In the table there are about 160,000 clones, roughly 95% of which are singletons. The source material was blood. Every receptor here comes from a woman aged 25 to 45 in good health.

The CDR3 is CASSIEWGLAGAYNEQFF. CDR3 bases: TGTGCCAGTAGTATAGAGTGGGGACTAGCGGGAGCCTACAATGAGCAGTTCTTC. The V and J genes are TRBV19 and TRBJ2-1; 14 bases map to TRBD2. CDR3 length: 18 residues. V shed 0 bases, J shed 2 bases, and the junction held 3 bases outside the gene matches. Germline V lookup: CDR1 LNHDA, CDR2 SQIVND (reference sequence).

The V gene is TRBV2, the J gene TRBJ2-7; D not certain. Germline CDR1 and CDR2: SNHLY and FYNNEI. This CDR3 has 12 residues. V was pared by 5 bases and J by 3 bases, with 8 bases between. This CDR3 reads CASSLTHYEQYF. The CDR3 nucleotides are TGTGCCAGCAGTCTGACTCACTACGAGCAGTACTTC.

The chain links TRBV30 to TRBJ2-5, with D possibly matching TRBD2 (5 bases). The germline gives CDR1 GTSNPN, CDR2 SVGIG (reference sequence). The CDR3 sequence is 14 residues long. Trimming took 3 bases from V and 5 from J, leaving 16 bases between them. The CDR3 nucleotides are TGTGCCTGGAGCGAAATCAGCGGCGGGGAGACCCAGTACTTC. Its protein is CAWSEISGGETQYF.

This sequence joins TRBV7-2 and TRBJ1-6; D is possibly TRBD1 (6 bases). CDR1 and CDR2 (germline): SGHTA, FQGNSA. The CDR3 runs 15 residues. V was shortened by 4 bases and J by 12 bases, with 19 bases between the two germline ends. CDR3 DNA sequence: TGTGCCAGCAGCTCACCTACAGGGTTTGGCGGACCCCTCCACTTT. Translation: CASSSPTGFGGPLHF. The complete variable domain, with remaining parts taken from reference TRBV7-2 and TRBJ1-6, reads GAGVSQSPSNKVTEKGKDVELRCDPISGHTALYWYRQSLGQGLEFLIYFQGNSAPDKSGLPSDRFSAERTGGSVSTLTIQRTQQEDSAVYLCASSSPTGFGGPLHFGNGTRLTVT.

J is TRBJ1-5 and V is TRBV27; no clear D. Germline V gene lookup returns CDR1 MNHEY and CDR2 SMNVEV (reference sequence). The CDR3 length is 14 residues. Trimming took 3 bases from V and 7 from J, leaving 13 bases between them. CDR3 coding DNA: TGTGCCAGCAGTTTTAAAGGGTCTGAACAGCCCCAGCATTTT. Its translation: CASSFKGSEQPQHF.

The chain uses TRBV29-1 and TRBJ2-7; 7 bases fit TRBD1. Per the germline V gene, CDR1 is SQVTM and CDR2 is ANQGSEA. The CDR3 has 13 residues. V lost 3 bases to trimming and J lost 2 bases; unmatched junction nucleotides: 4. The DNA of the CDR3 is TGCAGCGTTGACACAGGGGACACCTACGAGCAGTACTTC. As protein: CSVDTGDTYEQYF.

The chain has TRBV19 and TRBJ1-5; 12 bases line up with TRBD1. CDR3 length: 18 amino acids. CDR1 and CDR2 (germline): LNHDA, SQIVND (reference sequence). Germline trimming cut 3 bases from V and 2 bases from J; bases unmatched to any gene: 8. DNA for the CDR3: TGTGCCAGTAGTATCCGGGACAGGGGGCTTTTCGGCAATCAGCCCCAGCATTTT. Translating it yields CASSIRDRGLFGNQPQHF.

This rearrangement joins TRBV7-9 to TRBJ1-3, with unresolved D. Germline V gives CDR1 SEHNR, CDR2 FQNEAQ (reference sequence). Trimming stripped 2 bases from V and 0 bases from J, with 5 bases between. This CDR3 has 14 residues. The CDR3 is CASSLSISGNTIYF. DNA of the CDR3: TGTGCCAGCAGCTTATCCATCTCTGGAAACACCATATATTTT.

The chain uses TRBV5-5 and TRBJ1-2, with D uncertain. This CDR3 contains 14 residues. Trimming cost V 0 bases and J 7 bases, with 13 bases left between them. The germline V gene has CDR1 SGHKS and CDR2 YYEKEE (reference sequence). The CDR3 nucleotides are TGTGCCAGCAGCTTGGGTCCGGGCCCCGGTGGCTACACCTTC. It is translated as CASSLGPGPGGYTF.

The gene calls are TRBV24-1 and TRBJ1-3; weak D call: TRBD1 (5 bases). In germline, CDR1 is KGHDR, CDR2 SFDVKD. Trimming took 6 bases from V and 2 from J, leaving 7 bases between them. The CDR3 length is 13 residues. DNA for the CDR3: TGTGCCACCAGTATGGGGGCTGGAAACACCATATATTTT. Translating it yields CATSMGAGNTIYF.

This clone has only a few counts. V gene TRBV13 combines with J gene TRBJ1-6; D is perhaps TRBD1 (6 bases). CDR3 length equals 16 residues. CDR1 is PRHDT and CDR2 is FYEKMQ in the germline V gene (reference sequence). Between the trimmed V and J ends, which lost 5 bases and 0 bases, there was a span of 11 bases. The CDR3 region is CASSPQGSSYNSPLHF. The DNA for the CDR3 is TGTGCCAGCAGCCCGCAGGGGTCCTCCTATAATTCACCCCTCCACTTT.

With regard to this clone: An end of the junction differs from the germline gene, which may be a read error. This chain connects TRBV28 to TRBJ2-7; 8 bases agree with TRBD2. The CDR3 spans 16 residues. The germline CDR1 and CDR2 sequences are MDHEN and SYDVKM. CDR3 nucleotides: TGTGCCAGCAGCCCCAACACGGGGGGGACCTCCTCCGAGCAGTACTTC. It codes for CASSPNTGGTSSEQYF.

This sequence joins TRBV28 and TRBJ2-1; 9 nucleotides agree with TRBD2. Per germline, CDR1 MDHEN and CDR2 SYDVKM. This CDR3 region has 16 residues. V was pared by 4 bases and J by 8 bases, with 12 bases of the junction left unmatched. The chain's CDR3 is CASSSPTGTSRDEQFF. For the CDR3, the DNA is TGTGCCAGCAGTTCGCCAACGGGGACTAGCCGCGATGAGCAGTTCTTC.